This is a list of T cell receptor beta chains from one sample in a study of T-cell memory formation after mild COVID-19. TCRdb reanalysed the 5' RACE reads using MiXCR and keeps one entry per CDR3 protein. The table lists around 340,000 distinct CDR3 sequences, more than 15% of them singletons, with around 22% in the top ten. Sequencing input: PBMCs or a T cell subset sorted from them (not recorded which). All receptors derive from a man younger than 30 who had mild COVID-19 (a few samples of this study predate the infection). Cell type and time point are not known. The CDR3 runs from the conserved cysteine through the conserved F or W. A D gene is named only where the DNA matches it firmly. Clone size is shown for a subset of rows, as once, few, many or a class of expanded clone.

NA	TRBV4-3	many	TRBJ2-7	TGCGCCAGCAGCCAAGAGCACAGACAATACGAGCAGTACTTC	CASSQEHRQYEQYF
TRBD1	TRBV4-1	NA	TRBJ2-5	TGCGCCAGCAGCCAAGGAGCTAGGGACAGAGGGTATCAAGAGACCCAGTACTTC	CASSQGARDRGYQETQYF
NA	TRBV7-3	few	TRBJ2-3	TGTGCCAGCAGCCCCTCCGCCTCGGATACGCAGTATTTT	CASSPSASDTQYF
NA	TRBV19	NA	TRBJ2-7	TGTGCCAGTAGTTTTAGACAGGATTACGAGCAGTACTTC	CASSFRQDYEQYF
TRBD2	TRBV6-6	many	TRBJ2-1	TGTGCCAGCAGTTACTCGGTCGAGTTGTGGAATAGCGGGGGGGTAAGGTACAATGAGCAGTTCTTC	CASSYSVELWNSGGVRYNEQFF
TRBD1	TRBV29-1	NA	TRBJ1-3	TGCAGCGTTACTACCGGGACAGGGACTGGAAACACCATATATTTT	CSVTTGTGTGNTIYF
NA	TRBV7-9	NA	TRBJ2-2	TGTGCCAGCAGCTGGAAGAGGTTCGGGGGGCCTGGCGGGGAGCTGTTTTTT	CASSWKRFGGPGGELFF
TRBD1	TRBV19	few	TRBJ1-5	TGTGCCAGTAGTATAGACCCAGGGGGCGGTCAGCCCCAGCATTTT	CASSIDPGGGQPQHF
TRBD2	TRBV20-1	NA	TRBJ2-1	TGCAGTGCTAGACGACTAGCGGGGGCCGCCTACAATGAGCAGTTCTTC	CSARRLAGAAYNEQFF
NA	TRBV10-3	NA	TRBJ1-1	TGTGCCATCAGGCTACAGGTAGGAAGTGGTGGCACTGAAGCTTTCTTT	CAIRLQVGSGGTEAFF
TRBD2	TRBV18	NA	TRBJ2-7	TGTGCCAGCTCAAAAGACGCGGGGGTCGGTGAGCAGTACTTC	CASSKDAGVGEQYF
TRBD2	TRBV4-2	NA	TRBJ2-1	TGTGCCAGCAGCCAAGGGCTAGCGGGGGGGGCTACTAATGAGCAGTTCTTC	CASSQGLAGGATNEQFF
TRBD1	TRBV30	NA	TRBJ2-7	TGTGCCTGTCTCCGGGACAGGAGTGCCTACGAGCAGTACTTC	CACLRDRSAYEQYF
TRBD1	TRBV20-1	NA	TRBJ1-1	TGCAGTGCTCTAAAGCAGGGGGGCACTGAAGCTTTCTTT	CSALKQGGTEAFF
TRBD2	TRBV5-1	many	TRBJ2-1	TGCGCCAGCACCTCTAGCGGGAGCCCCTACAATGAGCAGTTCTTC	CASTSSGSPYNEQFF
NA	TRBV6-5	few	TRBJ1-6	TGTGCCAGCTCCCAGGGGTTTGCTTCACCCCTCCACTTT	CASSQGFASPLHF
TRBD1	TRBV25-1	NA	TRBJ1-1	TGTGCCAGCAGTGAGACAGGGAGATCAACTGAAGCTTTCTTT	CASSETGRSTEAFF
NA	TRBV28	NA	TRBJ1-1	TGTGCCAGCAGTTTCTCAGGGGCCGGGAACACTGAAGCTTTCTTT	CASSFSGAGNTEAFF
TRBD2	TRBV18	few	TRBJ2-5	TGTGCCAGCTCACCCGGACTAGTCCAAGAGACCCAGTACTTC	CASSPGLVQETQYF
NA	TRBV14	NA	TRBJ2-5	TGTGCCAGCAGCCAAGAAGGCGGAGTTCTACCTACGGAGACCCAGTACTTC	CASSQEGGVLPTETQYF
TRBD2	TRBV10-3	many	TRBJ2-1	TGTGCCATCAGTGAGCAAGCGGGGGGCAGCAATGAGCAGTTCTTC	CAISEQAGGSNEQFF
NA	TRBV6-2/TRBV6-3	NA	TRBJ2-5	TGTGCCAGCAGTCCCGGTTTTAGGGGCCAAGAGACCCAGTACTTC	CASSPGFRGQETQYF
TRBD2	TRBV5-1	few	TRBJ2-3	TGCGCCAGCAGCTTCGGGGTAGCGGGGGTGTATCAGGGCACAGATACGCAGTATTTT	CASSFGVAGVYQGTDTQYF
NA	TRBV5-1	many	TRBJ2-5	TGCGCCAGCAGGTCGGATCGGGAGGAGACCCAGTACTTC	CASRSDREETQYF
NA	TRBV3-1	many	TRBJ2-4	TGTGCCAGCAGCCAAGGGGCCTGGGCAAACATTCAGTACTTC	CASSQGAWANIQYF
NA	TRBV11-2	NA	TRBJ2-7	TGTGCCAGCAGCCCAAGGGGAGTCAGAACCTACGAGCAGTACTTC	CASSPRGVRTYEQYF
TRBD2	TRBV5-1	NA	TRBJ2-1	TGCGCCAGCAGCGTTAGCGGGTTCCCCAATGAGCAGTTCTTC	CASSVSGFPNEQFF
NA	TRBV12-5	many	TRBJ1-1	TGTGCTAGTGGTTTGTCCGGAACTGAAGCTTTCTTT	CASGLSGTEAFF
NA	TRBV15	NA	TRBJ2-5	TGTGCCACCAGCAGAGATGCGGGCCGCCGGGAGGAGACCCAGTACTTC	CATSRDAGRREETQYF
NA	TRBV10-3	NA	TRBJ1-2	TGTGCCATCAGTGCAGGTGACTATGGCTACACCTTC	CAISAGDYGYTF
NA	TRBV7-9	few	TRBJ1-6	TGTGCCAGCAGCTTCGGGGGGGTGAGTTCCGATTCACCCCTCCACTTT	CASSFGGVSSDSPLHF
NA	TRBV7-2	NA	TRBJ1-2	TGTGCCAGCAGCCCCGGACGTCTTTTAGCTAACTATGGCTACACCTTC	CASSPGRLLANYGYTF
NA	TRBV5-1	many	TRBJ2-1	TGCGCCAGCAGCGGGGGACAAGGCACCAATGAGCAGTTCTTC	CASSGGQGTNEQFF
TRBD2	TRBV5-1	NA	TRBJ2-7	TGCGCCAGCCGGGGGGGAACGAGTCTTTCCTACGAGCAGTACTTC	CASRGGTSLSYEQYF
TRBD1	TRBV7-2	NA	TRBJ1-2	TGTGCCAGCAGCTTAGCGGCGACAGGGTTACTTTTCTCTGGCTACACCTTC	CASSLAATGLLFSGYTF
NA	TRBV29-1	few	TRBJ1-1	TGCAGCGTTGAAGAGAGGGAAAGGGGAAGTGCTGAAGCTTTCTTT	CSVEERERGSAEAFF
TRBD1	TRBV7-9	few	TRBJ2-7	TGTGCCAGCAGCTCGTCCGGGACAGGGGCCCAGAACTACTACGAGCAGTACTTC	CASSSSGTGAQNYYEQYF
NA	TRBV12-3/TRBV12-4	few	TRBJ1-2	TGTGCCAGCAGTTTTCGGGGGGAAGATGGCTACACCTTC	CASSFRGEDGYTF
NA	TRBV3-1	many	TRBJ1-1	TGTGCCAGCAGCCAAGGGCCCGGCCGGAACACTGAAGCTTTCTTT	CASSQGPGRNTEAFF
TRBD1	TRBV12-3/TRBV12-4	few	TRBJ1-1	TGTGCCAGCACCTGGACAGGGGGGAACACTGAAGCTTTCTTT	CASTWTGGNTEAFF
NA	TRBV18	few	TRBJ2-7	TGTGCCAGCTCACCAGAGCGGGTTACCTACGAGCAGTACTTC	CASSPERVTYEQYF
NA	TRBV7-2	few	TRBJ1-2	TGTGCCAGCAGCTTCGAGACAGGCCGTTATGGCTACACCTTC	CASSFETGRYGYTF
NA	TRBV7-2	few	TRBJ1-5	TGTGCCCTCCGTGGTAGCAATCAGCCCCAGCATTTT	CALRGSNQPQHF
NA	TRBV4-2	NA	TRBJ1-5	TGTGCCAGCAGCCAACTTGGGGACACATATCAGCCCCAGCATTTT	CASSQLGDTYQPQHF
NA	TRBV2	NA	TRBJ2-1	TGTGCCAGCAGTGATTGGGGGGCGAATGAGCAGTTCTTC	CASSDWGANEQFF